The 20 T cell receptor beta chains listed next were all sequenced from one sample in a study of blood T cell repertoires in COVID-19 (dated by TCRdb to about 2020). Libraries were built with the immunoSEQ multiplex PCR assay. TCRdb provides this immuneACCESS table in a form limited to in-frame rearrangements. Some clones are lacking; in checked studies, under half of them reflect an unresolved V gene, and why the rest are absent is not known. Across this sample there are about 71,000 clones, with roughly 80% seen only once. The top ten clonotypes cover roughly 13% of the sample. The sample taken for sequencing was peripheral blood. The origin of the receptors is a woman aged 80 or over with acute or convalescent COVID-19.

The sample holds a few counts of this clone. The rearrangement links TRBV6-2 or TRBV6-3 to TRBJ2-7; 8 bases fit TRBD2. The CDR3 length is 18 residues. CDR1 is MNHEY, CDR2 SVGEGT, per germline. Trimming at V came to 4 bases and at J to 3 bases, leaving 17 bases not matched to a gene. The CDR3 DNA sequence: TGTGCCAGCAGTTCGGACGGCCTAGCGGGCGCATGGGTCTACGAGCAGTACTTC. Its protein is CASSSDGLAGAWVYEQYF.

CDR3 sequence (DNA): TGCAGCGTTGCTGACTTTGGCAGCAATCAGCCCCAGCATTTT. It yields the protein CSVADFGSNQPQHF. The chain combines TRBV29-1 with TRBJ1-5; D not resolved. Trimming shortened V by 4 bases and J by 1 base, and 11 bases separated the two germline ends. The CDR3 has 14 residues. The germline CDR1 and CDR2 sequences are SQVTM and ANQGSEA.

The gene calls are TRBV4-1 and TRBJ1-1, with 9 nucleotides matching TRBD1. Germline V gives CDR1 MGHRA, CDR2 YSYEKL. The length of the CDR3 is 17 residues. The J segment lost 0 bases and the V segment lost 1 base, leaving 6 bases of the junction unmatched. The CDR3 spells CASSQVTGGSMNTEAFF. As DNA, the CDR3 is TGCGCCAGCAGCCAAGTGACAGGGGGGTCCATGAACACTGAAGCTTTCTTT.

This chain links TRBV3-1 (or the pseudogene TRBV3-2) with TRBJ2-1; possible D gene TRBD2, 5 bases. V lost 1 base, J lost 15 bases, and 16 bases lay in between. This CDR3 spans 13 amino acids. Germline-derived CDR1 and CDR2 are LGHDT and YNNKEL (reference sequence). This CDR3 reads CASSQGASTPMFF. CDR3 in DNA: TGTGCCAGCAGCCAAGGGGCTAGCACCCCCATGTTCTTC.

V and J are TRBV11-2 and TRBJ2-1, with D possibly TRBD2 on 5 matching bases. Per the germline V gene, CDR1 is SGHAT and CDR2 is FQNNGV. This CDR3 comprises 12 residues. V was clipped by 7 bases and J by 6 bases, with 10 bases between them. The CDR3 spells CASTRRPNEQFF. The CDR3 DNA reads TGTGCCAGCACGCGGAGGCCCAATGAGCAGTTCTTC.

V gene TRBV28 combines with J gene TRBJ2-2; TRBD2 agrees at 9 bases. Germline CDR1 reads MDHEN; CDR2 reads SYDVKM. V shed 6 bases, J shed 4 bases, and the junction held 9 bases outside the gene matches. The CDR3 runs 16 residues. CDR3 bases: TGTGCCAGCAGGGAGCAAACGGGACTAGCCACCGGGGAGCTGTTTTTT. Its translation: CASREQTGLATGELFF.

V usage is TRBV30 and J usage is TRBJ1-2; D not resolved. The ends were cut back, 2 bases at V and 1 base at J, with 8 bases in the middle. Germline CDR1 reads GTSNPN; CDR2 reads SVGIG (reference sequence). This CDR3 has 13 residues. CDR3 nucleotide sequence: TGTGCCTGGAGTCCACGGTTTAACTATGGCTACACCTTC. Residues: CAWSPRFNYGYTF.

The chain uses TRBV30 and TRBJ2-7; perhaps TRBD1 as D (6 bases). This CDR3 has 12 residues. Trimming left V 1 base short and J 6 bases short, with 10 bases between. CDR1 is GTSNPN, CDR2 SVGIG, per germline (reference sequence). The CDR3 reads CAWSGGPGEQYF. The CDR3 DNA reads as TGTGCCTGGAGTGGGGGGCCGGGCGAGCAGTACTTC. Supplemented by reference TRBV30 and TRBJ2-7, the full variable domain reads SQTIHQWPATLVQPVGSPLSLECTVEGTSNPNLYWYRQAAGRGLQLLFYSVGIGQISSEVPQNLSASRPQDRQFILSSKKLLLSDSGFYLCAWSGGPGEQYFGPGTRLTVT.

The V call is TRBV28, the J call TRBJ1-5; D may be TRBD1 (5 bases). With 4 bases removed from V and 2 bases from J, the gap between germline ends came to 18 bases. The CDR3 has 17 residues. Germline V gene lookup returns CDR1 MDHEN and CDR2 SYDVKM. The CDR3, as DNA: TGTGCCAGCAGTTCTGGGGCCCAACGGGCCGGCAATCAGCCCCAGCATTTT. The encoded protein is CASSSGAQRAGNQPQHF.

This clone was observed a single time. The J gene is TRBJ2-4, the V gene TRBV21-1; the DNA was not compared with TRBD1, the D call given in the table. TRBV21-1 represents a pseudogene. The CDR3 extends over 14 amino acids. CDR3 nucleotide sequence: TGTGCCAGCAGCAAAAGACCAGGGGAAAACATTCAGTACTTC. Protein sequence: CASSKRPGENIQYF.

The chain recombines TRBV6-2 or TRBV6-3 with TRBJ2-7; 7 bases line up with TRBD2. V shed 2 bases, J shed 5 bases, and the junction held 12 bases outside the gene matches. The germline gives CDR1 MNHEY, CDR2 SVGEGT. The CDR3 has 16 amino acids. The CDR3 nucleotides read TGTGCCAGCAGTTACGAGAGGACTAGGGGAATGAACGAGCAGTACTTC. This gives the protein CASSYERTRGMNEQYF.

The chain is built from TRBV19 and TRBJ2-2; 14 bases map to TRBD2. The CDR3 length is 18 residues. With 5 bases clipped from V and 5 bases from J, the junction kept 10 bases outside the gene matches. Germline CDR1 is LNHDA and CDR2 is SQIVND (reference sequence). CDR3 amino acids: CASSPEGLAGVGTGELFF. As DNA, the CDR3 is TGTGCCAGTAGTCCAGAGGGACTAGCGGGAGTCGGGACCGGGGAGCTGTTTTTT. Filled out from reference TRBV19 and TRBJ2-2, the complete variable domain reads DGGITQSPKYLFRKEGQNVTLSCEQNLNHDAMYWYRQDPGQGLRLIYYSQIVNDFQKGDIAEGYSVSREKKESFPLTVTSAQKNPTAFYLCASSPEGLAGVGTGELFFGEGSRLTVL.

The CDR3 protein is CASSRGQENTEAFF. The CDR3, as DNA: TGCGCCAGCAGCCGAGGACAGGAGAACACTGAAGCTTTCTTT. This chain joins TRBV4-1 and TRBJ1-1; 7 nucleotides agree with TRBD1. Losses at the gene ends were 4 bases for V and 1 base for J; bases not matched to a gene: 3. Germline CDR1 reads MGHRA; CDR2 reads YSYEKL. The CDR3 totals 14 residues.

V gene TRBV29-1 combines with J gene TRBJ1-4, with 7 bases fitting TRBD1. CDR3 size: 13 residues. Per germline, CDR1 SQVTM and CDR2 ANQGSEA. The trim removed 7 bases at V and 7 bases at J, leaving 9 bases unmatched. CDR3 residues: CSAGDRGPEKLFF. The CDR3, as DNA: TGCAGCGCAGGGGACAGAGGACCTGAAAAACTGTTTTTT.

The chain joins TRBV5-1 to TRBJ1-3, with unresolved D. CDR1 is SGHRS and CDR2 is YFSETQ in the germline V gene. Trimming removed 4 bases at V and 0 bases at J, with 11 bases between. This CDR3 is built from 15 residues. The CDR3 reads CASSPGWSSGNTIYF. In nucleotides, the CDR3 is TGCGCCAGCAGCCCGGGATGGAGCTCTGGAAACACCATATATTTT.

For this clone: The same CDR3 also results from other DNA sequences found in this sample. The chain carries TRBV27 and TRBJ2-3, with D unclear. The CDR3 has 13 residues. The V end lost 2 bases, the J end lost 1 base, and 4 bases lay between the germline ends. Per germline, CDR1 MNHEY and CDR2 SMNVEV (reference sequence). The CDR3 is CASSLKRTDTQYF. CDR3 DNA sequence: TGTGCCAGCAGTTTAAAGCGCACAGATACGCAGTATTTT.

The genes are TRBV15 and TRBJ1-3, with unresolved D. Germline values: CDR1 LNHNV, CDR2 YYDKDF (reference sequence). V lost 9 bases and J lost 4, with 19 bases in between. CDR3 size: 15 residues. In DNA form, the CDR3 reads TGTGCCACAGCCTTGGCAATAGCGGGGGGAAACACCATATATTTT. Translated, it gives CATALAIAGGNTIYF.

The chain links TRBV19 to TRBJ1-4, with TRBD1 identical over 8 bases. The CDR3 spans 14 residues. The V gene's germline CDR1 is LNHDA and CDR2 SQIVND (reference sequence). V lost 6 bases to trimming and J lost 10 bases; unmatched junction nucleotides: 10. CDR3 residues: CASRTTGTGSKLFF. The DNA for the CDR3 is TGTGCCAGTAGGACAACCGGGACAGGTTCAAAACTGTTTTTT.

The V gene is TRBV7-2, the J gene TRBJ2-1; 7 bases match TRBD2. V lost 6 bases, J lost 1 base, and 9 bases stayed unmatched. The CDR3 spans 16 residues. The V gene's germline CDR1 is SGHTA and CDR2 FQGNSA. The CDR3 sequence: CASRSAGRGSYNEQFF. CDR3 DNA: TGTGCCAGCAGGTCCGCCGGGCGGGGGTCCTACAATGAGCAGTTCTTC.

In DNA form, the CDR3 reads TGTGCCACCAGTGATTCAGGGCCTAGCGGGATTTACGAGCAGTACTTC. This translates into CATSDSGPSGIYEQYF. The chain uses TRBV24-1 and TRBJ2-7, with TRBD2 matching over 9 bases. V dropped 2 bases and J dropped 4; count of bases not matched to a gene: 8. Germline lookup yields CDR1 KGHDR and CDR2 SFDVKD. CDR3 length: 16 amino acids.